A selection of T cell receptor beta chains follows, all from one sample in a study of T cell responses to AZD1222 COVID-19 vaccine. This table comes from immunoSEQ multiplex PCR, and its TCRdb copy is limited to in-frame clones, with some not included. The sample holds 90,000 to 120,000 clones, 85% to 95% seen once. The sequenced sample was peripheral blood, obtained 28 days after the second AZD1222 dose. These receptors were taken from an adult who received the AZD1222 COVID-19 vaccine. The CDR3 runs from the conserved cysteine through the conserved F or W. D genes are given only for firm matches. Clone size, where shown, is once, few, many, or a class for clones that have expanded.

CDR3aa: CASKMGMNTEAFF
CDR3nt: TGTGCCAGCAAGATGGGCATGAACACTGAAGCTTTCTTT
d_gene: .
v_gene: TRBV27
j_gene: TRBJ1-1
abundance: .

CDR3aa: CASRLTGLGVHEQYF
CDR3nt: TGTGCCAGCAGGCTAACGGGACTAGGTGTCCACGAGCAGTACTTC
d_gene: TRBD2
v_gene: TRBV14
j_gene: TRBJ2-7
abundance: .

CDR3aa: CASSGDGYEQYF
CDR3nt: TGTGCCAGCAGCGGGGACGGCTACGAGCAGTACTTC
d_gene: .
v_gene: TRBV6-5
j_gene: TRBJ2-7
abundance: once

CDR3aa: CASSENRGRGGYTF
CDR3nt: TGTGCCAGTAGTGAAAACAGGGGGCGCGGTGGCTACACCTTC
d_gene: TRBD1
v_gene: TRBV19
j_gene: TRBJ1-2
abundance: .

CDR3aa: CASSPPPSGQPQHF
CDR3nt: TGTGCCAGCAGTCCCCCCCCATCGGGACAGCCCCAGCATTTT
d_gene: .
v_gene: TRBV6-2/TRBV6-3
j_gene: TRBJ1-5
abundance: .

CDR3aa: CASSFLPGQRNYEQYF
CDR3nt: TGTGCCAGTAGTTTTCTGCCGGGACAGAGAAACTACGAGCAGTACTTC
d_gene: TRBD1
v_gene: TRBV19
j_gene: TRBJ2-7
abundance: .

CDR3aa: CASSIQTGYQETQYF
CDR3nt: TGTGCCAGTAGTATACAGACAGGCTACCAAGAGACCCAGTACTTC
d_gene: .
v_gene: TRBV19
j_gene: TRBJ2-5
abundance: .

CDR3aa: CASSPYPGAGSGNEQFF
CDR3nt: TGTGCCAGCAGCCCTTATCCTGGGGCGGGGTCCGGGAATGAGCAGTTCTTC
d_gene: .
v_gene: TRBV7-6
j_gene: TRBJ2-1
abundance: .

CDR3aa: CASSVVGDSSYNEQFF
CDR3nt: TGTGCCAGCAGCGTAGTAGGGGACTCCTCCTACAATGAGCAGTTCTTC
d_gene: .
v_gene: TRBV9
j_gene: TRBJ2-1
abundance: .

CDR3aa: CASSGGDRTSSYNEQFF
CDR3nt: TGTGCCAGCAGCGGGGGGGACAGGACGAGCTCCTACAATGAGCAGTTCTTC
d_gene: .
v_gene: TRBV11-3
j_gene: TRBJ2-1
abundance: .